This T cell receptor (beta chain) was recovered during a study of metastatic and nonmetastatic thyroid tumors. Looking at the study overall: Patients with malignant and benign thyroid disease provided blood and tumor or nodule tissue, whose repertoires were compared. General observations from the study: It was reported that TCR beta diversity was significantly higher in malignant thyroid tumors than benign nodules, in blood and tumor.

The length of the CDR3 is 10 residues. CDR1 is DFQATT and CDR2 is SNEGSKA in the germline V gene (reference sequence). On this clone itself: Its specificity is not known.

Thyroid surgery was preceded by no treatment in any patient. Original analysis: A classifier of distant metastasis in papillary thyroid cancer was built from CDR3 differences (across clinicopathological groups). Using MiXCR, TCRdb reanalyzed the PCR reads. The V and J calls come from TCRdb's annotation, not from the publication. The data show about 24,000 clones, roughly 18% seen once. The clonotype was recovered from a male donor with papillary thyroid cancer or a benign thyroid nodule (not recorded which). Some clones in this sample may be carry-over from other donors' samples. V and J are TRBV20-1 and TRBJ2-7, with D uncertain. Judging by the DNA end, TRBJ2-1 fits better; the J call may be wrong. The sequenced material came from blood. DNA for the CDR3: TGCAGTGCTATTAAGAGCGAGCAGTTCTTC. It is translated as CSAIKSEQFF.